This passage covers 25 T cell receptor beta chains from one sample sequenced in a study of beta chain features in type 1 diabetes. Their cognate antigens are unknown. Study-wide results and caveats: Shortening of TCRB CDR3s, moderate but significant, appeared in all four CD4+ subsets of Type 1 diabetes patients.

The whole isolated RNA underwent reverse transcription, so sequencing captured expressed TCRB transcripts. Here immunoSEQ multiplex PCR was the method, and the copy in TCRdb shows in-frame clones only, minus some. Of about 160,000 clones in the sample, roughly 60% were seen once. The sample comprised naive CD4+ T cells from blood. Receptors originate from a man aged 25-45 years with type 1 diabetes.

The chain combines TRBV10-3 with TRBJ2-3, with D hard to call. CDR3 length equals 15 residues. V gave up 2 bases and J gave up 1 base, with 10 bases separating them. Germline CDR1 and CDR2: ENHRY and SYGVKD. CDR3 DNA sequence: TGTGCCATCAGTGAGCAGGTGAGCGGCACAGATACGCAGTATTTT. It codes for CAISEQVSGTDTQYF.

The V and J genes are TRBV18 and TRBJ2-3, with TRBD2 as a possible D gene (6 bases). Trimming stripped 6 bases from V and 3 bases from J, with 19 bases between. In germline, CDR1 is KGHSH, CDR2 LQKENI. CDR3 size: 16 residues. CDR3 nucleotide sequence: TGTGCCAGCTCCACCGTATCGGGGGTCGGGACAGATACGCAGTATTTT. Translating it yields CASSTVSGVGTDTQYF.

For this clone: The sample carries other DNA sequences with the same CDR3. This chain links TRBV28 with TRBJ2-5, with D unresolved. V was pared by 5 bases and J by 2 bases, with 3 bases between. The CDR3 has 11 residues. The germline V gene encodes CDR1 MDHEN and CDR2 SYDVKM. CDR3: CASSVQETQYF. CDR3 DNA: TGTGCCAGCAGTGTACAAGAGACCCAGTACTTC.

The rearrangement links TRBV7-2 to TRBJ2-5; D gene uncertain. The germline V gene has CDR1 SGHTA and CDR2 FQGNSA. This CDR3 comprises 13 residues. With 5 bases removed from V and 4 bases from J, the gap between germline ends came to 11 bases. Here the CDR3 reads CASSPRRSETQYF. The CDR3, as DNA: TGTGCCAGCAGCCCGCGGAGATCAGAGACCCAGTACTTC.

V is TRBV9 and J is TRBJ2-7, with D perhaps TRBD1 (5 bases). The germline V gene encodes CDR1 SGDLS and CDR2 YYNGEE. The CDR3 sequence is 15 residues long. V dropped 4 bases and J dropped 3 bases, with 17 bases sitting between them. CDR3 amino acids: CASSPDPNRYYEQYF. The DNA of the CDR3 is TGTGCCAGCAGCCCGGACCCGAACAGGTACTACGAGCAGTACTTC.

V gene TRBV30 combines with J gene TRBJ2-2; no clear D. This CDR3 contains 13 residues. Germline V gene data show CDR1 as GTSNPN and CDR2 as SVGIG (reference sequence). V was shortened by 3 bases and J by 4 bases, with 9 bases between the two germline ends. CDR3 residues: CAWSVRFTGELFF. The CDR3 DNA sequence: TGTGCCTGGAGCGTCCGATTCACCGGGGAGCTGTTTTTT.

V is TRBV27 and J is TRBJ2-1, with D possibly TRBD1 on 5 matching bases. Looked up from germline, CDR1 is MNHEY and CDR2 is SMNVEV (reference sequence). The length of the CDR3 is 15 residues. V dropped 4 bases and J dropped 0 bases, with 10 bases sitting between them. The CDR3 DNA sequence: TGTGCCAGCAGTTCGGACATAAGCTCCTACAATGAGCAGTTCTTC. Translation: CASSSDISSYNEQFF.

The chain uses TRBV4-3 and TRBJ2-7, with 10 positions matching TRBD2. V was clipped by 4 bases and J by 5 bases; unmatched bases: 5. Germline CDR1 LGHNA, CDR2 YSLEER. The CDR3 loop spans 14 amino acids. The CDR3 sequence is CASSLAGGSNEQYF. The CDR3, as DNA: TGCGCCAGCAGCCTAGCGGGGGGTAGTAACGAGCAGTACTTC.

The V and J genes are TRBV7-9 and TRBJ1-1, with 9 nucleotides matching TRBD1. The CDR3 spans 14 residues. In germline, CDR1 is SEHNR, CDR2 FQNEAQ (reference sequence). Trimming removed 5 bases from V and 1 base from J; junction bases left unmatched: 2. The CDR3 is CASSTTGGNTEAFF. In nucleotides, the CDR3 is TGTGCCAGCAGCACGACAGGGGGGAACACTGAAGCTTTCTTT.

The chain recombines TRBV7-2 with TRBJ2-7; 10 nucleotides align to TRBD1. Germline-derived CDR1 and CDR2 are SGHTA and FQGNSA. The CDR3 totals 15 residues. V trimming: 5 bases; J trimming: 5 bases; junction bases outside the gene matches: 9. The CDR3 reads CASSQTGQGTDEQYF. In nucleotides, the CDR3 is TGTGCCAGCAGCCAGACGGGACAGGGGACCGACGAGCAGTACTTC.

The V and J genes are TRBV7-2 and TRBJ2-3, with unresolved D. Per the germline V gene, CDR1 is SGHTA and CDR2 is FQGNSA. This CDR3 has 12 residues. Trimming took off 5 bases at V and 7 bases at J, with 10 bases between the two ends. The CDR3: CASSRPPNTQYF. The CDR3 DNA reads as TGTGCCAGCAGCCGCCCCCCAAATACGCAGTATTTT.

The chain recombines TRBV9 with TRBJ2-1; 7 bases map to TRBD2. Germline V CDR1 and CDR2: SGDLS, YYNGEE. V was pared by 0 bases and J by 6 bases, with 6 bases of the junction left unmatched. The CDR3 has 15 residues. The CDR3 spells CASSVGDWEGNEQFF. The CDR3 DNA is TGTGCCAGCAGCGTAGGAGATTGGGAGGGCAATGAGCAGTTCTTC.

CDR3 in DNA: TGTGCCAGCAGTTACGATGGGGTAGGCAATGAGCAGTTCTTC. As protein: CASSYDGVGNEQFF. The chain recombines TRBV6-5 with TRBJ2-1; no clear D. Germline CDR1 MNHEY, CDR2 SVGAGI. V lost 2 bases, J lost 6 bases, and 11 bases lay in between. The CDR3 runs to 14 residues.

In this sample, this clone turned up a few times. This chain joins TRBV29-1 and TRBJ2-4; TRBD1 aligns across 7 bases. The CDR3 sequence is 16 residues long. V dropped 1 base and J dropped 8; count of bases not matched to a gene: 14. Germline V gene lookup returns CDR1 SQVTM and CDR2 ANQGSEA. The CDR3: CSVEGEQGRAFDIQYF. Here the CDR3 DNA reads TGCAGCGTTGAAGGTGAACAGGGGCGAGCGTTTGACATTCAGTACTTC.

The chain is built from TRBV4-1 and TRBJ1-2, with no clear D. Trimming shortened V by 0 bases and J by 14 bases, and 19 bases separated the two germline ends. CDR1 and CDR2 (germline): MGHRA, YSYEKL. The CDR3 is 14 residues long. CDR3 protein: CASSQDLGGLLRTF. Here the CDR3 DNA reads TGCGCCAGCAGCCAAGATCTAGGCGGTCTCCTGAGAACCTTC.

The genes are TRBV7-9 and TRBJ2-6, with D perhaps TRBD2 (5 bases). Germline V gene data show CDR1 as SEHNR and CDR2 as FQNEAQ (reference sequence). The CDR3 runs 14 residues. Deletions cut 3 bases from V and 4 bases from J, with 7 bases between. The chain's CDR3 is CASSLEAGANVLTF. CDR3 in DNA: TGTGCCAGCAGCTTGGAGGCCGGGGCCAACGTCCTGACTTTC.

This chain joins TRBV30 and TRBJ2-1, with a possible D match to TRBD2 (5 bases). The CDR3 loop spans 13 amino acids. V lost 3 bases and J 6 bases, leaving 12 bases between the germline ends. Germline V lookup: CDR1 GTSNPN, CDR2 SVGIG (reference sequence). For the CDR3, the DNA is TGTGCCTGGAGCGCCGACCGGGGCAATGAGCAGTTCTTC. It encodes CAWSADRGNEQFF.

The V gene is TRBV7-2, the J gene TRBJ2-5; D is ambiguous. The CDR3 totals 12 residues. Trimming stripped 5 bases from V and 5 bases from J, with 9 bases between. Germline-derived CDR1 and CDR2 are SGHTA and FQGNSA. The DNA for the CDR3 is TGTGCCAGCAGCCTCGGAAGGGAGACCCAGTACTTC. It is translated as CASSLGRETQYF.

The chain recombines TRBV10-3 with TRBJ2-3; D is possibly TRBD1 (5 bases). CDR1 and CDR2 (germline): ENHRY, SYGVKD. V lost 5 bases to trimming and J lost 2 bases, with 11 bases between them. This CDR3 is built from 14 residues. The CDR3 region has the DNA TGTGCCATCAGTTCCGAGACAGTCACAGATACGCAGTATTTT. Protein product: CAISSETVTDTQYF.

The V gene is TRBV5-1, the J gene TRBJ1-2, with a tentative D call TRBD1 (5 bases). The CDR3 extends over 16 amino acids. Trimming removed 2 bases from V and 2 bases from J, with 16 bases in between. Germline values: CDR1 SGHRS, CDR2 YFSETQ. CDR3 bases: TGCGCCAGCAGCTTCGGCGAGAGGGGCAACAACTATGGCTACACCTTC. Translating it yields CASSFGERGNNYGYTF.

The chain uses TRBV5-1 and TRBJ2-6; D call uncertain. The CDR3 covers 14 residues. Trimming took off 0 bases at V and 2 bases at J, with 3 bases between the two ends. In germline, CDR1 is SGHRS, CDR2 YFSETQ. The CDR3 DNA reads TGCGCCAGCAGCTTGGTACCTGGGGCCAACGTCCTGACTTTC. Amino acids: CASSLVPGANVLTF.

This clone was seen a handful of times. The CDR3 sequence is CASSFATGELFF. CDR3 bases: TGTGCCAGCAGTTTTGCCACCGGGGAGCTGTTTTTT. The chain employs TRBV28 and TRBJ2-2; D ambiguous. The CDR3 contains 12 residues. Trimming took off 3 bases at V and 4 bases at J, with 3 bases between the two ends. Looked up from germline, CDR1 is MDHEN and CDR2 is SYDVKM.

Written as DNA, the CDR3 is TGCGCCAGCAGCCAAGTGCGTCAGAACACTGAAGCTTTCTTT. It translates to CASSQVRQNTEAFF. The chain employs TRBV4-3 and TRBJ1-1, with unresolved D. With 1 base removed from V and 1 base from J, the gap between germline ends came to 7 bases. This CDR3 region has 14 residues. Germline values: CDR1 LGHNA, CDR2 YSLEER.

The table lists this clone with a few counts. The genes are TRBV14 and TRBJ2-2; D gene ambiguous. The CDR3 totals 15 residues. The germline V and J ends were trimmed by 0 bases and 0 bases, with 5 bases remaining between them. From germline, CDR1 is SGHDN and CDR2 FVKESK. The CDR3 reads CASSQEWTNTGELFF. CDR3 in DNA: TGTGCCAGCAGCCAAGAGTGGACGAACACCGGGGAGCTGTTTTTT.

The chain couples TRBV5-4 to TRBJ1-1; D gene uncertain. CDR1 and CDR2 (germline): SGHNT, YYREEE (reference sequence). The V end lost 2 bases, the J end lost 1 base, and 3 bases lay between the germline ends. The CDR3 runs 12 residues. Here the CDR3 DNA reads TGTGCCAGCAGCTTTCCGAACACTGAAGCTTTCTTT. It specifies CASSFPNTEAFF.